Below, 31 T cell receptor beta chains from the same sample are listed, as sequenced in a study of cytomegalovirus exposure and HLA in healthy donors (dated by TCRdb to 2016 to 2017). The method behind the library was the immunoSEQ multiplex PCR assay. As stored in TCRdb, this immuneACCESS dataset retains in-frame rearrangements with V and J assigned. A fraction of the clones does not appear; measured against another copy, unresolved V genes explain less than half of the discrepancy, and the remainder lacks a known reason. The sample table holds about 68,000 clones, of which about 96% were seen once. The ten biggest clones cover around 2.5% of the sample. Sequencing input: PBMCs. All receptors come from a young man in good health and CMV-seronegative.

The V gene is TRBV19, the J gene TRBJ2-1; possible D gene TRBD1, 5 bases. The CDR3 contains 14 residues. Germline CDR1 is LNHDA and CDR2 is SQIVND (reference sequence). V was shortened by 5 bases and J by 9 bases, with 17 bases between the two germline ends. The CDR3 region has the DNA TGTGCCAGTAGTGGGGCTCAGACTTTTGGTGAGCAGTTCTTC. Amino acids: CASSGAQTFGEQFF.

The rearrangement joins TRBV6-5 to TRBJ1-2; D is undetermined. Germline CDR1 is MNHEY and CDR2 is SVGAGI. CDR3 size: 15 residues. The ends were cut back, 8 bases at V and 0 bases at J, with 16 bases in the middle. DNA for the CDR3: TGTGCCAGCCGCCCCGGTGGCGGTCCTAACTATGGCTACACCTTC. Encoded protein: CASRPGGGPNYGYTF.

The rearrangement joins TRBV5-1 to TRBJ1-1; TRBD1 matches at 9 bases. The ends lost 7 bases at V and 2 bases at J; junction bases unmatched: 9. The CDR3 consists of 15 residues. The germline V gene encodes CDR1 SGHRS and CDR2 YFSETQ. Here the CDR3 reads CASLRDRVENTEAFF. The CDR3 region has the DNA TGCGCCAGCTTACGGGACAGGGTCGAAAACACTGAAGCTTTCTTT. Combining the CDR3 with reference TRBV5-1 and TRBJ1-1 gives the whole variable domain KAGVTQTPRYLIKTRGQQVTLSCSPISGHRSVSWYQQTPGQGLQFLFEYFSETQRNKGNFPGRFSGRQFSNSRSEMNVSTLELGDSALYLCASLRDRVENTEAFFGQGTRLTVV.

V is TRBV5-1 and J is TRBJ1-2; D is perhaps TRBD1 (5 bases). Per the germline V gene, CDR1 is SGHRS and CDR2 is YFSETQ. CDR3 length equals 14 residues. Trimming removed 4 bases from V and 0 bases from J, with 10 bases in between. CDR3 loop: CASSQTTANYGYTF. CDR3 sequence (DNA): TGCGCCAGCAGCCAAACGACAGCTAACTATGGCTACACCTTC.

The chain combines TRBV28 with TRBJ1-1; 10 positions agree with TRBD1. J gave up 5 bases and V 6 bases, and 6 bases lay outside the gene matches. Germline V gene data show CDR1 as MDHEN and CDR2 as SYDVKM. The CDR3 runs to 14 residues. CDR3 sequence reads: CASSLDRGKTEAFF. The CDR3 nucleotides read TGTGCCAGCAGCCTGGACAGGGGGAAGACTGAAGCTTTCTTT. Variable domain in full (rest from reference TRBV28 and TRBJ1-1): DVKVTQSSRYLVKRTGEKVFLECVQDMDHENMFWYRQDPGLGLRLIYFSYDVKMKEKGDIPEGYSVSREKKERFSLILESASTNQTSMYLCASSLDRGKTEAFFGQGTRLTVV.

The chain combines TRBV9 with TRBJ1-1; D is unclear. This CDR3 comprises 13 residues. V dropped 0 bases and J dropped 3 bases, with 6 bases sitting between them. In germline, CDR1 is SGDLS, CDR2 YYNGEE. The CDR3: CASSVDTYTEAFF. The CDR3 coding sequence is TGTGCCAGCAGCGTAGACACCTACACTGAAGCTTTCTTT.

The chain couples TRBV7-9 to TRBJ1-5, with D unresolved. CDR3 length: 14 amino acids. The V end was cut by 1 base, the J end by 4 bases, with 8 bases between. Germline values: CDR1 SEHNR, CDR2 FQNEAQ (reference sequence). CDR3 coding DNA: TGTGCCAGCAGCTTAGGAGGGCTTAATCAGCCCCAGCATTTT. The encoded protein is CASSLGGLNQPQHF.

This chain links TRBV2 with TRBJ1-2, with D perhaps matching TRBD1 (5 bases). This CDR3 is built from 13 residues. Trimming left V 5 bases short and J 8 bases short, with 15 bases between. Germline values: CDR1 SNHLY, CDR2 FYNNEI. CDR3 in DNA: TGTGCCAGCAGTCTGGACACACCGCAGGGCTACACCTTC. It encodes CASSLDTPQGYTF. Full variable domain (remainder filled in from reference TRBV2 and TRBJ1-2): EPEVTQTPSHQVTQMGQEVILRCVPISNHLYFYWYRQILGQKVEFLVSFYNNEISEKSEIFDDQFSVERPDGSNFTLKIRSTKLEDSAMYFCASSLDTPQGYTFGSGTRLTVV.

With regard to this clone: Other nucleotide sequences from this sample produce the same CDR3. This chain connects TRBV6-6 to TRBJ1-1, with D uncertain. Germline-derived CDR1 and CDR2 are MNHNY and SVGAGI (reference sequence). This CDR3 contains 13 residues. V dropped 2 bases and J dropped 1 base, with 5 bases sitting between them. The CDR3 sequence: CASSYRGNTEAFF. In DNA, the CDR3 is TGTGCCAGCAGTTACCGCGGGAACACTGAAGCTTTCTTT.

This chain uses TRBV27 with TRBJ2-3; perhaps TRBD1 as D (6 bases). This CDR3 is built from 13 residues. The germline V gene has CDR1 MNHEY and CDR2 SMNVEV (reference sequence). V was trimmed by 3 bases and J by 6 bases, leaving 10 bases between them. The CDR3 region has the DNA TGTGCCAGCAGTTTGGGGGCCCCGGATACGCAGTATTTT. Amino acid sequence: CASSLGAPDTQYF.

In DNA, the CDR3 is TGTGCCCGGAACAGGGGATCTGAAGCTTTCTTT. Protein sequence: CARNRGSEAFF. This chain links TRBV30 with TRBJ1-1, with TRBD1 identical over 7 bases. The germline V gene has CDR1 GTSNPN and CDR2 SVGIG (reference sequence). Trimming at V came to 8 bases and at J to 6 bases, leaving 6 bases not matched to a gene. The CDR3 is 11 residues long.

V usage is TRBV2 and J usage is TRBJ2-7; a possible D gene is TRBD2 (5 bases). The CDR3 extends over 18 amino acids. Trimming removed 0 bases at V and 2 bases at J, with 20 bases between. Looked up from germline, CDR1 is SNHLY and CDR2 is FYNNEI. CDR3 sequence: CASSEAYEGPGWPYEQYF. In DNA form, the CDR3 reads TGTGCCAGCAGTGAAGCGTACGAGGGTCCAGGCTGGCCCTACGAGCAGTACTTC.

The CDR3 DNA follows: TGTGCCAGCAGCTTAGCATCGGACACCCATTTCCATTTT. It is translated as CASSLASDTHFHF. This rearrangement joins TRBV7-9 to TRBJ1-5; D is perhaps TRBD1 (5 bases). V lost 0 bases to trimming and J lost 16 bases, with 16 bases between them. The CDR3 runs 13 residues. Germline CDR1 is SEHNR and CDR2 is FQNEAQ (reference sequence).

V and J are TRBV27 and TRBJ2-3; TRBD1 is a possible D gene (6 bases). The germline V gene has CDR1 MNHEY and CDR2 SMNVEV (reference sequence). Trimming removed 6 bases from V and 5 bases from J, with 21 bases in between. The CDR3 is 16 amino acids. In DNA form, the CDR3 reads TGTGCCAGCAGCCGTGTGGGGGCCGCAAATTTAGATACGCAGTATTTT. Encoded protein: CASSRVGAANLDTQYF.

This clone has just one count. The chain couples TRBV6-5 to TRBJ2-1, with D possibly being TRBD1 (6 bases). Germline V lookup: CDR1 MNHEY, CDR2 SVGAGI. The V gene lost 5 bases and the J gene lost 9 bases, with 17 bases spanning the gap. This CDR3 is built from 14 residues. CDR3: CASSSPDSGSEQFF. The CDR3 bases are TGTGCCAGCAGTAGCCCGGACAGTGGGAGTGAGCAGTTCTTC.

This chain connects TRBV5-6 to TRBJ1-1; maybe TRBD1 (5 bases). The CDR3 is 15 residues long. Germline CDR1 is SGHDT and CDR2 is YYEEEE. Trimming cost V 4 bases and J 2 bases, with 15 bases left between them. CDR3: CASSRPGQLNTEAFF. CDR3 nucleotides: TGTGCCAGCAGCCGCCCAGGACAACTAAACACTGAAGCTTTCTTT.

The chain joins TRBV27 to TRBJ1-2; D is uncertain. V lost 2 bases, J lost 4 bases, and 11 bases lay in between. Per germline, CDR1 MNHEY and CDR2 SMNVEV (reference sequence). The CDR3 totals 14 residues. The CDR3 nucleotides read TGTGCCAGCAGTTTACGGGGTAACCTCTATGGCTACACCTTC. This codes for CASSLRGNLYGYTF.

V is TRBV7-3 and J is TRBJ1-1; D may be TRBD1 (6 bases). The CDR3 has 13 amino acids. Per germline, CDR1 SGHTA and CDR2 FQGTGA. The germline V and J ends were trimmed by 5 bases and 4 bases, with 11 bases remaining between them. The CDR3 region has the DNA TGTGCCAGCAGCCCGGGCAGGGGCACTGAAGCTTTCTTT. It translates to CASSPGRGTEAFF.

This clone has a handful of counts. This rearrangement joins TRBV5-1 to TRBJ1-2, with TRBD1 matching 8 bases. V gave up 2 bases and J gave up 3 bases; unmatched junction bases: 3. The CDR3 sequence is 14 residues long. CDR1 and CDR2 from the germline V gene are SGHRS and YFSETQ. CDR3 in DNA: TGCGCCAGCAGCTTAAAACAGGGGGACTATGGCTACACCTTC. As protein: CASSLKQGDYGYTF. Based on the CDR3 plus reference TRBV5-1 and TRBJ1-2, the full variable domain is KAGVTQTPRYLIKTRGQQVTLSCSPISGHRSVSWYQQTPGQGLQFLFEYFSETQRNKGNFPGRFSGRQFSNSRSEMNVSTLELGDSALYLCASSLKQGDYGYTFGSGTRLTVV.

This clone was seen a single time. V usage is TRBV5-1 and J usage is TRBJ2-2; D remains ambiguous. The CDR3 has 14 residues. Germline V gene lookup returns CDR1 SGHRS and CDR2 YFSETQ. V lost 0 bases, J lost 7 bases, and 10 bases lay in between. This chain's CDR3 is CASSLDPTSGELFF. CDR3 nucleotides: TGCGCCAGCAGCTTGGACCCAACCAGCGGGGAGCTGTTTTTT.

The chain has TRBV7-2 and TRBJ2-4; D gene unclear. CDR3 size: 13 residues. The germline V gene has CDR1 SGHTA and CDR2 FQGNSA. V was pared by 2 bases and J by 5 bases, with 7 bases between. The CDR3 reads CASSLPGQNIQYF. The CDR3 coding sequence is TGTGCCAGCAGCTTACCCGGTCAAAACATTCAGTACTTC.

V gene TRBV23-1 combines with J gene TRBJ2-7; weak D call: TRBD2 (6 bases). TRBV23-1 is designated an ORF whose function remains uncertain. The CDR3 runs to 15 residues. V lost 4 bases and J 3 bases, leaving 16 bases between the germline ends. The DNA for the CDR3 is TGCGCCAGCAGTCGACATGCGACTAGGATCTACGAGCAGTACTTC. This translates into CASSRHATRIYEQYF.

The V call is TRBV6-1, the J call TRBJ2-3; D perhaps matches TRBD2 (6 bases). In germline, CDR1 is MNHNS, CDR2 SASEGT. The germline V and J ends were trimmed by 4 bases and 6 bases, with 17 bases remaining between them. The CDR3 has 15 residues. The CDR3 region is CASSAFPTAGDTQYF. In nucleotides, the CDR3 is TGTGCCAGCAGTGCCTTCCCGACGGCGGGGGATACGCAGTATTTT.

The chain employs TRBV9 and TRBJ1-3; no firm D call. CDR3 length: 13 amino acids. Germline V lookup: CDR1 SGDLS, CDR2 YYNGEE. The germline V and J ends were trimmed by 4 bases and 4 bases, with 9 bases remaining between them. The CDR3 protein is CASSSRQGNTIYF. DNA of the CDR3: TGTGCCAGCAGCTCACGACAAGGAAACACCATATATTTT.

This chain connects TRBV6-5 to TRBJ2-5; D unresolved. Trimming cost V 2 bases and J 4 bases, with 5 bases left between them. The germline V gene has CDR1 MNHEY and CDR2 SVGAGI. This CDR3 contains 12 residues. The CDR3 bases are TGTGCCAGCAGTTACGGGCGAGAGACCCAGTACTTC. Its protein product is CASSYGRETQYF.

This clone appeared once. The V call is TRBV5-6, the J call TRBJ1-3, with a tentative D call TRBD1 (6 bases). The CDR3 has 16 residues. Germline CDR1 reads SGHDT; CDR2 reads YYEEEE. Between the trimmed V and J ends, which lost 0 bases and 0 bases, there was a span of 10 bases. CDR3 in amino acids: CASSLEGDYSGNTIYF. The CDR3 DNA sequence: TGTGCCAGCAGCTTGGAGGGGGACTACTCTGGAAACACCATATATTTT.

Note on this clone: At one boundary the junction diverges from the germline segment, which might be a read error. This chain connects TRBV28 to TRBJ2-4, with 9 bases aligning to TRBD1. This CDR3 region has 12 residues. CDR1 and CDR2 (germline): MDHEN, SYDVKM. CDR3 sequence: CASSPGTGFSDF. DNA of the CDR3: TGTGCCAGCAGTCCCGGGACAGGGTTTTCCGACTTC.

This chain uses TRBV11-3 with TRBJ2-1; TRBD2 agrees at 8 bases. This CDR3 spans 18 amino acids. J was trimmed by 6 bases and V by 5 bases; bases with no gene match: 18. Germline values: CDR1 SGHNT, CDR2 YENEEA. CDR3 protein: CASSPGRVGTRGSNEQFF. DNA of the CDR3: TGTGCCAGCAGCCCAGGAAGGGTCGGGACTAGAGGTTCCAATGAGCAGTTCTTC.

The J gene is TRBJ2-2, the V gene TRBV10-2, with D perhaps TRBD2 (6 bases). The CDR3 is 16 amino acids. CDR1 is WSHSY and CDR2 is SAAADI in the germline V gene. Trimming stripped 11 bases from V and 1 base from J, with 20 bases between. The DNA for the CDR3 is TGCGCCGTTCGTTCAGCAGGGACTTGGAACACCGGGGAGCTGTTTTTT. Translated, it gives CAVRSAGTWNTGELFF.

The rearrangement joins TRBV6-1 to TRBJ2-1; 7 nucleotides align to TRBD1. J gave up 5 bases and V 6 bases, and 10 bases lay outside the gene matches. This CDR3 is 15 amino acids long. Germline-derived CDR1 and CDR2 are MNHNS and SASEGT. The CDR3 DNA follows: TGTGCCAGCAGCTTCCCGGGACAGATAAACAATGAGCAGTTCTTC. It is translated as CASSFPGQINNEQFF.

The chain employs TRBV11-2 and TRBJ2-1, with unresolved D. Trimming removed 0 bases from V and 2 bases from J, with 17 bases in between. Looked up from germline, CDR1 is SGHAT and CDR2 is FQNNGV. CDR3 size: 18 residues. The CDR3 DNA is TGTGCCAGCAGCTTAGACGCTGTGGAACTATATACCTACAATGAGCAGTTCTTC. This translates into CASSLDAVELYTYNEQFF.